These 14 T cell receptor beta chains were all obtained from the same sample, sequenced in a study of sequential checkpoint blockade in melanoma. Sample treatment: randomized to nivolumab then ipilimumab (arm A) or the reverse (arm B). Assay used: immunoSEQ multiplex PCR; TCRdb lists only in-frame clones, some missing. The sample includes tens of thousands of clones, 83% of them seen just once. The sequencing here drew on CD8+ T cells sorted from blood (inferred from file names), taken from a patient given nivolumab and ipilimumab in sequence. These receptors all stem from a human donor with melanoma.

V usage is TRBV6-6 and J usage is TRBJ1-4; D is possibly TRBD1 (6 bases). The CDR3 contains 15 residues. The germline CDR1 and CDR2 sequences are MNHNY and SVGAGI (reference sequence). V lost 6 bases and J lost 1, with 12 bases in between. This chain's CDR3 is CASRERGGTNEKLFF. The CDR3 nucleotides are TGTGCCAGCAGAGAAAGGGGGGGAACTAATGAAAAACTGTTTTTT.

CDR3 in amino acids: CASSLDRGQGTNEQYF. As DNA, the CDR3 is TGTGCCAGCAGCTTGGACCGGGGACAGGGGACGAACGAGCAGTACTTC. V usage is TRBV7-9 and J usage is TRBJ2-7, with TRBD1 matching 10 bases. This CDR3 has 16 residues. Per germline, CDR1 SEHNR and CDR2 FQNEAQ (reference sequence). Trimming removed 3 bases from V and 5 bases from J; junction bases left unmatched: 10.

The rearrangement links TRBV28 to TRBJ2-2; possible D gene TRBD1, 5 bases. With 7 bases removed from V and 4 bases from J, the gap between germline ends came to 13 bases. Germline CDR1 is MDHEN and CDR2 is SYDVKM. This CDR3 is 14 amino acids long. The CDR3 loop is CASKLARVTGELFF. DNA of the CDR3: TGTGCCAGCAAACTCGCCAGGGTCACCGGGGAGCTGTTTTTT.

The chain recombines TRBV19 with TRBJ2-7; tentative D call: TRBD1 (6 bases). This CDR3 spans 16 amino acids. CDR1 is LNHDA and CDR2 is SQIVND in the germline V gene (reference sequence). Trimming removed 7 bases at V and 1 base at J, with 20 bases between. The CDR3 nucleotides are TGTGCCAGTACCGCAGATTCGGGGACACGATCCTACGAGCAGTACTTC. Protein product: CASTADSGTRSYEQYF.

This chain uses TRBV15 with TRBJ2-7; 11 bases map to TRBD2. V gave up 5 bases and J gave up 3 bases; unmatched junction bases: 3. This CDR3 has 14 residues. Germline lookup yields CDR1 LNHNV and CDR2 YYDKDF (reference sequence). The CDR3 nucleotides are TGTGCCACCAGCCAGGGACTAGCGGTCTACGAGCAGTACTTC. Translation: CATSQGLAVYEQYF.

The chain links TRBV11-2 to TRBJ2-7, with D tentatively TRBD2 (7 bases). Germline V gives CDR1 SGHAT, CDR2 FQNNGV. The CDR3 has 14 residues. Trimming took off 1 base at V and 4 bases at J, with 11 bases between the two ends. CDR3 sequence reads: CASSLGRGGYEQYF. The CDR3 DNA sequence: TGTGCCAGCAGCTTAGGCAGGGGAGGGTACGAGCAGTACTTC.

The chain carries TRBV11-2 and TRBJ2-1, with 8 bases aligning to TRBD2. Germline trimming cut 3 bases from V and 3 bases from J; bases unmatched to any gene: 7. The CDR3 covers 16 residues. Germline CDR1 is SGHAT and CDR2 is FQNNGV. This CDR3 reads CASSFGGVAGYNEQFF. The CDR3 region has the DNA TGTGCCAGCAGCTTCGGGGGGGTAGCGGGCTACAATGAGCAGTTCTTC.

The chain combines TRBV9 with TRBJ1-3; no firm D call. The CDR3 totals 15 residues. The V gene's germline CDR1 is SGDLS and CDR2 YYNGEE. V dropped 3 bases and J dropped 1 base, with 11 bases sitting between them. The CDR3 DNA reads TGTGCCAGCAGCGCAGGACGGACTTCTGGAAACACCATATATTTT. Its translation is CASSAGRTSGNTIYF.

This clone has just one count. The V call is TRBV14, the J call TRBJ1-1; possibly TRBD1 for D (5 bases). The germline V gene encodes CDR1 SGHDN and CDR2 FVKESK. The CDR3 sequence is 16 residues long. Trimming removed 2 bases at V and 1 base at J, with 14 bases between. The CDR3 here is CASSQLPGGSNTEAFF. The CDR3, as DNA: TGTGCCAGCAGCCAACTCCCTGGGGGGTCGAACACTGAAGCTTTCTTT. Full variable domain (outside the CDR3, taken from reference TRBV14 and TRBJ1-1): EAGVTQFPSHSVIEKGQTVTLRCDPISGHDNLYWYRRVMGKEIKFLLHFVKESKQDESGMPNNRFLAERTGGTYSTLKVQPAELEDSGVYFCASSQLPGGSNTEAFFGQGTRLTVV.

The chain has TRBV19 and TRBJ2-7; D is ambiguous. Germline lookup yields CDR1 LNHDA and CDR2 SQIVND (reference sequence). The CDR3 has 12 amino acids. V shed 3 bases and J shed 1 base, with 4 bases lying between them. The CDR3 nucleotides are TGTGCCAGTAGTATCGGGTCCTACGAGCAGTACTTC. Translating it yields CASSIGSYEQYF.

This chain uses TRBV4-3 with TRBJ1-5; D possibly corresponds to TRBD1 (5 bases). CDR1 and CDR2 (germline): LGHNA, YSLEER. V shed 0 bases and J shed 3 bases, with 9 bases lying between them. CDR3 length: 15 residues. CDR3 DNA sequence: TGCGCCAGCAGCCAAGAACAAGGGGACAATCAGCCCCAGCATTTT. This codes for CASSQEQGDNQPQHF.

The V and J genes are TRBV9 and TRBJ2-4; 9 bases fit TRBD1. V shed 7 bases and J 2 bases; nucleotides not matched to a gene: 16. The germline V gene has CDR1 SGDLS and CDR2 YYNGEE. The CDR3 is 18 residues long. CDR3 DNA sequence: TGTGCCAGCGCGCGACCGATGGGACAGGGAGAGTCCAAAAACATTCAGTACTTC. Its translation: CASARPMGQGESKNIQYF. The whole variable domain, filled in from reference TRBV9 and TRBJ2-4, reads DSGVTQTPKHLITATGQRVTLRCSPRSGDLSVYWYQQSLDQGLQFLIQYYNGEERAKGNILERFSAQQFPDLHSELNLSSLELGDSALYFCASARPMGQGESKNIQYFGAGTRLSVL.

This clone appeared a single time. The rearrangement uses TRBV6-6 and TRBJ1-2, with 11 bases lining up with TRBD1. The CDR3 runs to 16 residues. Germline V gives CDR1 MNHNY, CDR2 SVGAGI (reference sequence). The J segment lost 6 bases and the V segment lost 4 bases, leaving 10 bases of the junction unmatched. DNA of the CDR3: TGTGCCAGCAGTTGGCTCCGGGACAGGGGGATAGATGGCTACACCTTC. Protein sequence: CASSWLRDRGIDGYTF.

Only a few counts were recorded for this clone. The gene calls are TRBV5-6 and TRBJ2-7; 7 bases agree with TRBD2. Trimming removed 4 bases from V and 3 bases from J; junction bases left unmatched: 7. From germline, CDR1 is SGHDT and CDR2 YYEEEE. The CDR3 runs 14 residues. CDR3 sequence: CASSPSSGNYEQYF. Written as DNA, the CDR3 is TGTGCCAGCAGCCCCTCTAGCGGTAACTACGAGCAGTACTTC.